The 26 T cell receptor beta chains in this list originate from one sample, sequenced in a study of blood T cells in healthy people across ages (dated by TCRdb to between 2014 and 2017). The library was produced with 5' RACE. Instrument used: Illumina HiSeq 2500. A second PCR of roughly 6 to 12 cycles was performed with a sample-barcoded 5' primer and a J-beta primer mix. The public reads were quality trimmed at Q25 with fastp and then assembled into clones with MiXCR by TCRdb, keeping productive beta chains. Each CDR3 protein gets just one entry, which takes the most common genes and DNA from the rows behind it. This sample is represented by around 1,700,000 distinct CDR3 sequences; roughly 27% of them were singletons. Over 7% of the sample belongs to the ten largest clones. Sequences were obtained from blood. The source of these receptors is a woman in her thirties in good health.

V and J are TRBV5-1 and TRBJ1-5; D is unresolved. The germline V and J ends were trimmed by 4 bases and 2 bases, with 16 bases remaining between them. CDR3 length equals 16 residues. Germline CDR1 reads SGHRS; CDR2 reads YFSETQ. The CDR3 DNA sequence: TGCGCCAGCAGCCTGAGCGGGCCCTTGGGCAATCAGCCCCAGCATTTT. Protein sequence: CASSLSGPLGNQPQHF.

In its sample, this clonotype was seen a few times. V and J are TRBV19 and TRBJ1-2, with 7 bases aligning to TRBD1. CDR3 length: 14 amino acids. V trimming: 7 bases; J trimming: 3 bases; junction bases outside the gene matches: 8. Germline values: CDR1 LNHDA, CDR2 SQIVND (reference sequence). In nucleotides, the CDR3 is TGTGCCAGTAAAAGGGCAGGGGGAGACTATGGCTACACCTTC. Amino acid sequence: CASKRAGGDYGYTF.

The table lists this clonotype with many counts. The chain links TRBV29-1 to TRBJ1-4; D is perhaps TRBD1 (5 bases). Trimming left V 4 bases short and J 7 bases short, with 16 bases between. The germline V gene has CDR1 SQVTM and CDR2 ANQGSEA. There are 14 residues in the CDR3. This CDR3 reads CSVGDSPIPEKLFF. The DNA of the CDR3 is TGCAGCGTTGGAGACAGCCCTATACCTGAAAAACTGTTTTTT.

This sequence joins TRBV7-2 and TRBJ2-3; 12 bases match TRBD2. Germline CDR1 is SGHTA and CDR2 is FQGNSA. V was clipped by 5 bases and J by 2 bases; unmatched bases: 5. The CDR3 runs 16 residues. The CDR3 sequence: CASSQTSGSPTDTQYF. CDR3 in DNA: TGTGCCAGCAGCCAGACTAGCGGGAGCCCCACAGATACGCAGTATTTT.

This rearrangement joins TRBV7-2 to TRBJ2-1; TRBD2 aligns across 9 bases. Germline V gives CDR1 SGHTA, CDR2 FQGNSA. Trimming at V came to 4 bases and at J to 11 bases, leaving 9 bases not matched to a gene. The CDR3 is 14 amino acids. CDR3: CASSSLAGRGKQFF. As DNA, the CDR3 is TGTGCCAGCAGCTCGCTAGCGGGAAGGGGGAAGCAGTTCTTC.

V is TRBV7-3 and J is TRBJ1-5; 9 bases match TRBD1. CDR1 and CDR2 (germline): SGHTA, FQGTGA. CDR3 size: 18 residues. The J segment lost 0 bases and the V segment lost 4 bases, leaving 10 bases of the junction unmatched. The chain's CDR3 is CASSSGQGPWVSNQPQHF. CDR3 DNA sequence: TGTGCCAGCAGCTCTGGACAGGGGCCTTGGGTTAGCAATCAGCCCCAGCATTTT.

The chain couples TRBV7-2 to TRBJ2-1; 10 nucleotides agree with TRBD2. Trimming took 2 bases from V and 7 from J; bases not matched to a gene: 5. Germline V CDR1 and CDR2: SGHTA, FQGNSA. CDR3 length: 15 residues. The CDR3 sequence is CASSLTSGTWNEQFF. The CDR3, as DNA: TGTGCCAGCAGCTTAACTAGCGGGACTTGGAATGAGCAGTTCTTC.

V gene TRBV7-2 combines with J gene TRBJ2-4; D is perhaps TRBD1 (5 bases). Germline V lookup: CDR1 SGHTA, CDR2 FQGNSA. Trimming shortened V by 4 bases and J by 1 base, and 14 bases separated the two germline ends. This CDR3 has 16 residues. The CDR3 DNA sequence: TGTGCCAGCAGCTCCCAGGGAACCTGGGCCAAAAACATTCAGTACTTC. This codes for CASSSQGTWAKNIQYF.

This clonotype was seen more than once but under ten times. This rearrangement joins TRBV5-5 to TRBJ2-1; 9 nucleotides match TRBD1. The CDR3 runs 15 residues. V trimming: 1 base; J trimming: 10 bases; junction bases outside the gene matches: 9. Germline V gives CDR1 SGHKS, CDR2 YYEKEE (reference sequence). As DNA, the CDR3 is TGTGCCAGCAGCTTGCCGGGACAGGGAATACACGAGCAGTTCTTC. This sequence encodes CASSLPGQGIHEQFF.

This clonotype has a count of ten or more. V usage is TRBV2 and J usage is TRBJ2-1; D perhaps matches TRBD2 (7 bases). V dropped 4 bases and J dropped 4 bases, with 14 bases sitting between them. The CDR3 runs to 15 residues. Germline values: CDR1 SNHLY, CDR2 FYNNEI. DNA of the CDR3: TGTGCCAGCAGTGGGGGGGCTAGCGGATACAATGAGCAGTTCTTC. It translates to CASSGGASGYNEQFF.

This clonotype was observed at least ten times. The chain uses TRBV18 and TRBJ1-2; 7 nucleotides align to TRBD1. Germline assignment: CDR1 KGHSH and CDR2 LQKENI. CDR3 length: 13 residues. The trim removed 3 bases at V and 7 bases at J, leaving 5 bases unmatched. The CDR3 sequence: CASSPGGGRGYTF. In DNA form, the CDR3 reads TGTGCCAGCTCACCGGGAGGGGGCCGTGGCTACACCTTC.

This clonotype was picked up one time. J is TRBJ1-6 and V is TRBV2, with a tentative D call TRBD1 (5 bases). This CDR3 is 15 amino acids long. CDR1 and CDR2 (germline): SNHLY, FYNNEI. Trimming pared 2 bases from V and 10 bases from J, leaving 15 bases between. CDR3 DNA: TGTGCCAGCAGTGAACGCGGGGCCTCATCCTCACCCCTCCACTTT. This translates into CASSERGASSSPLHF.

Details on this clonotype: A much larger clone is a single base away; this may be a read error. The V gene is TRBV9, the J gene TRBJ2-1; 11 bases map to TRBD2. Germline lookup yields CDR1 SGDLS and CDR2 YYNGEE. The CDR3 has 16 residues. CDR3 loop: CTSSGTSGPFRGEQFF. CDR3 nucleotides: TGTACCAGCAGCGGGACTAGCGGCCCGTTCCGGGGCGAGCAGTTCTTC.

This clonotype has more than one count but fewer than ten. V and J are TRBV5-8 and TRBJ2-1; possibly TRBD1 or TRBD2 for D (5 bases each). V dropped 4 bases and J dropped 7 bases, with 18 bases sitting between them. The germline CDR1 and CDR2 sequences are SGHTS and YDEGEE. The CDR3 sequence is 15 residues long. The CDR3 loop is CASSLFIRGGNEQFF. The CDR3, as DNA: TGTGCCAGCAGCCTCTTTATCCGTGGGGGTAATGAGCAGTTCTTC.

The chain has TRBV6-6 and TRBJ1-5; D remains unclear. CDR1 and CDR2 from the germline V gene are MNHNY and SVGAGI (reference sequence). This CDR3 has 13 amino acids. Trimming stripped 2 bases from V and 7 bases from J, with 9 bases between. The CDR3 DNA reads as TGTGCCAGCAGTTACATTGAAGAGCAGCCCCAGCATTTT. Its translation: CASSYIEEQPQHF.

J is TRBJ2-1 and V is TRBV29-1; D possibly corresponds to TRBD2 (6 bases). Germline V lookup: CDR1 SQVTM, CDR2 ANQGSEA. V dropped 7 bases and J dropped 5 bases, with 15 bases sitting between them. The CDR3 has 13 amino acids. This chain's CDR3 is CSAGTVTHNEQFF. The CDR3 nucleotides read TGCAGCGCAGGGACTGTTACCCACAATGAGCAGTTCTTC.

This chain links TRBV20-1 with TRBJ1-2; perhaps TRBD1 as D (6 bases). This CDR3 region has 13 residues. V was clipped by 2 bases and J by 10 bases, with 17 bases between them. Germline loops: CDR1 DFQATT, CDR2 SNEGSKA (reference sequence). The CDR3 region is CSARPGTLCYYTF. The CDR3 nucleotides read TGCAGTGCTAGACCCGGGACACTCTGTTACTACACCTTC.

The rearrangement joins TRBV7-2 to TRBJ2-4; 16 bases agree with TRBD2. Germline loops: CDR1 SGHTA, CDR2 FQGNSA. Trimming cost V 5 bases and J 13 bases; bases outside gene matches: 11. The CDR3 contains 16 residues. Here the CDR3 reads CASSVGLAGGHNEQYF. CDR3 sequence (DNA): TGTGCCAGCAGCGTGGGACTAGCGGGAGGGCACAATGAGCAGTACTTC.

Many counts were recorded for this clonotype. The rearrangement links TRBV12-3 or TRBV12-4 to TRBJ2-1, with 12 bases aligning to TRBD2. Germline trimming cut 5 bases from V and 10 bases from J; bases unmatched to any gene: 6. This CDR3 is 14 amino acids long. The CDR3: CASSRTSGKVEQFF. The CDR3 DNA reads TGTGCCAGCAGTCGGACTAGCGGGAAAGTAGAGCAGTTCTTC.

Many counts were recorded for this clonotype. CDR3 nucleotides: TGTGCCAGCAGCTTAGGAATAGATGGCTACACCTTC. Protein sequence: CASSLGIDGYTF. The chain employs TRBV11-2 and TRBJ1-2; D unresolved. Per germline, CDR1 SGHAT and CDR2 FQNNGV. Trimming stripped 1 base from V and 6 bases from J, with 6 bases between. This CDR3 has 12 amino acids.

The V and J genes are TRBV25-1 and TRBJ1-2; D is undetermined. V dropped 6 bases and J dropped 2 bases, with 10 bases sitting between them. The germline V gene encodes CDR1 MGHDK and CDR2 SYGVNS. The CDR3 loop spans 13 amino acids. This chain's CDR3 is CASRRAGNYGYTF. Here the CDR3 DNA reads TGTGCCAGCAGAAGAGCCGGGAACTATGGCTACACCTTC.

This clonotype showed up many times. The chain recombines TRBV7-2 with TRBJ2-5, with TRBD2 as a possible D gene (6 bases). Germline values: CDR1 SGHTA, CDR2 FQGNSA. Trimming shortened V by 5 bases and J by 2 bases, and 12 bases separated the two germline ends. The CDR3 is made up of 14 amino acids. CDR3 residues: CASSRGNKQETQYF. The CDR3 nucleotides are TGTGCCAGCAGCCGCGGGAACAAGCAAGAGACCCAGTACTTC.

This clonotype has just a few counts. This chain links TRBV9 with TRBJ1-1; a possible D gene is TRBD1 (6 bases). This CDR3 is built from 14 residues. V lost 4 bases, J lost 5 bases, and 15 bases lay in between. The V gene's germline CDR1 is SGDLS and CDR2 YYNGEE. The CDR3 region is CASSPEAGVTEAFF. CDR3 DNA sequence: TGTGCCAGCAGCCCCGAGGCAGGGGTTACTGAAGCTTTCTTT.

The gene calls are TRBV3-1 and TRBJ2-3; 11 bases agree with TRBD2. Losses at the gene ends were 3 bases for V and 0 bases for J; bases not matched to a gene: 5. The CDR3 runs 17 residues. Germline V gene sequence: CDR1 LGHDT, CDR2 YNNKEL (reference sequence). The CDR3 nucleotides are TGTGCCAGCAGCCATACCCGGACTAGCGGGAGCACAGATACGCAGTATTTT. Protein sequence: CASSHTRTSGSTDTQYF.

The table lists this clonotype with a few counts. The CDR3 DNA sequence: TGTGCCAGCAGCTCCTCGGCGGGAGGGGAGACCCAGTACTTC. It is translated as CASSSSAGGETQYF. V and J are TRBV7-7 and TRBJ2-5, with TRBD2 identical over 9 bases. The CDR3 has 14 amino acids. The V segment lost 4 bases and the J segment 5 bases; nucleotides outside the gene matches: 5. CDR1 and CDR2 from the germline V gene are SSHAT and FNYEAQ (reference sequence).

This clonotype was detected a few times. V gene TRBV4-2 combines with J gene TRBJ2-7; D unclear. The CDR3 spans 14 residues. V was cut by 3 bases and J by 4 bases, with 13 bases left in between. CDR1 and CDR2 (germline): LGHNA, YNFKEQ. The CDR3 DNA sequence: TGTGCCAGCAGCCAGGCCGAGGCCTTATACGAGCAGTACTTC. As protein: CASSQAEALYEQYF.